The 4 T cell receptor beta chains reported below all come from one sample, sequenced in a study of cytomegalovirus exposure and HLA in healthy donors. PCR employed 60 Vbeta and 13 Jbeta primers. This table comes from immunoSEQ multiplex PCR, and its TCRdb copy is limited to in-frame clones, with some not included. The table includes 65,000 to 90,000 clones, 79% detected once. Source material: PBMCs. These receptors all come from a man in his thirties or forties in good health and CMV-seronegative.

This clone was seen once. CDR3 DNA: TGCAGCGTTCGGGTGAGCTTCGACCAGCCCCAGCATTTT. Its translation is CSVRVSFDQPQHF. The chain is built from TRBV29-1 and TRBJ1-5; D remains unclear. The CDR3 spans 13 residues. The germline CDR1 and CDR2 sequences are SQVTM and ANQGSEA. Between the trimmed V and J ends, which lost 5 bases and 7 bases, there was a span of 15 bases.

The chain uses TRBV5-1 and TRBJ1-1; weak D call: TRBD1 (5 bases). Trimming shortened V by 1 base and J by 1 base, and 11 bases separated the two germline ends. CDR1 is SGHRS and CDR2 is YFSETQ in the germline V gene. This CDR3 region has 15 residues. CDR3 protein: CASSLQGEGNTEAFF. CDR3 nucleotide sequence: TGCGCCAGCAGCTTGCAAGGGGAGGGGAACACTGAAGCTTTCTTT.

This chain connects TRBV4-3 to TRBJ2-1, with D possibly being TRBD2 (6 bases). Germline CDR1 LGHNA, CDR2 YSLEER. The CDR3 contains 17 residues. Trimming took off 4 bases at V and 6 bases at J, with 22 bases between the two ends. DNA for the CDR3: TGCGCCAGCAGCCTGGGAGGCGCGGGGTCCTTGGGCAATGAGCAGTTCTTC. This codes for CASSLGGAGSLGNEQFF.

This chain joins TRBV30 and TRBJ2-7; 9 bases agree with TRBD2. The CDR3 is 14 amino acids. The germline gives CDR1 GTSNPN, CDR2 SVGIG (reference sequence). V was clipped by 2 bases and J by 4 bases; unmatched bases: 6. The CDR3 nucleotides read TGTGCCTGGAGTTCTAATAGCGGGAGATACGAGCAGTACTTC. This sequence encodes CAWSSNSGRYEQYF.